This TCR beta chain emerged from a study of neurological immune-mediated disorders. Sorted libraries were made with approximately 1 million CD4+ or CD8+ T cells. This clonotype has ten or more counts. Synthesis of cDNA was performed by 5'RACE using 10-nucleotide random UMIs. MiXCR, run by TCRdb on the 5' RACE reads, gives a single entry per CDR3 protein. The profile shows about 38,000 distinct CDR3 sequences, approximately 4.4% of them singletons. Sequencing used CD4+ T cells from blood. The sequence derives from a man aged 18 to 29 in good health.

CDR3 sequence: CAISGYAGENYGYTF. CDR3 nucleotide sequence: TGTGCCATCAGTGGATACGCAGGGGAGAACTATGGCTACACCTTC. The chain uses TRBV10-3 and TRBJ1-2; weak D call: TRBD1 (6 bases). CDR3 length: 15 amino acids. V was clipped by 4 bases and J by 2 bases, with 14 bases between them. Looked up from germline, CDR1 is ENHRY and CDR2 is SYGVKD.